This note documents a single T cell receptor beta chain sequence. Its target is unknown. The CDR3 has 15 residues. Trimming removed 2 bases at V and 7 bases at J, with 17 bases between. CDR1 is MDHEN and CDR2 is SYDVKM in the germline V gene. These data originate in a study of shared clonotypes between healthy human individuals. Study results and caveats: There were few donors, and this limited the genetic and exposure-history diversity represented.

Naivety among CD8 cells was defined by CD45RO negativity and positive CCR7 selection, thereby excluding terminally differentiated effector memory CD45RA+ cells. A deep-level run was used for the assay. Only in-frame clones appear in the TCRdb table, and some are missing; sequencing was by immunoSEQ multiplex PCR. The table shows 550,000 to 600,000 clones, with roughly 98% occurring only once. The sequenced sample consisted of naive CD8+ T cells sorted from blood. The chain couples TRBV28 to TRBJ1-2, with D hard to call. This receptor was identified in a man younger than 40 in good health. In DNA form, the CDR3 reads TGTGCCAGCAGTTTAGGGCGGCGAAGTGGGTTTGGCTACACCTTC. Amino acid sequence: CASSLGRRSGFGYTF.